This T cell receptor (beta chain) came from a study of Ad26.COV2.S vaccination and SARS-CoV-2 variants. Looking at the study overall: The vaccine Ad26.COV2.S was put into the muscle once, or twice with 56 days between.

The protocol was immunoSEQ multiplex PCR, while the TCRdb copy is restricted to in-frame clones and leaves out a portion. The sample consists of about 350,000 clones, approximately 86% of them appearing once. As for treatment: over 15 received Ad26.COV2.S at low or high dose, single or two shots; about 5 received placebo; per-sample allocation not given. At day 63 after the first vaccine or placebo injection, samples were drawn. Within Boston, the person who donated was an adult of 18-55 years. Germline values: CDR1 MNHEY, CDR2 SMNVEV (reference sequence). The CDR3 consists of 14 residues. Trimming cost V 5 bases and J 4 bases, with 14 bases left between them.

Sequencing used peripheral blood, obtained in a trial of Ad26.COV2.S vaccine versus placebo. The clonotype comes from a person between 18 and 65 years old who received the Ad26.COV2.S COVID-19 vaccine or a placebo. The chain has TRBV27 and TRBJ1-1; a possible D gene is TRBD1 (6 bases). The chain's CDR3 is CASSRPGAFTEAFF. CDR3 DNA: TGTGCCAGCAGTCGCCCGGGGGCATTCACTGAAGCTTTCTTT.